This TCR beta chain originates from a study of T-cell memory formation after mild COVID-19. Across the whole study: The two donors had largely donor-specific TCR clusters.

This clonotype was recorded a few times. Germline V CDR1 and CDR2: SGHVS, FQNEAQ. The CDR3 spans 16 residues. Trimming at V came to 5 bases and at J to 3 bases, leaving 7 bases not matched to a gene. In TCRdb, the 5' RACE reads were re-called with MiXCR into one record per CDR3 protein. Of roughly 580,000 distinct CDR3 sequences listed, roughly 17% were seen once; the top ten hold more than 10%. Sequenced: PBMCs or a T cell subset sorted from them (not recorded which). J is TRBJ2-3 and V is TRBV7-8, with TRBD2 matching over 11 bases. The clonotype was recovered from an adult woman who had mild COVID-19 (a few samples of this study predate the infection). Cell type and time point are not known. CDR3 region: CASSPGLAGATDTQYF. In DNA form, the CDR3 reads TGTGCCAGCAGCCCCGGACTAGCGGGCGCAACAGATACGCAGTATTTT. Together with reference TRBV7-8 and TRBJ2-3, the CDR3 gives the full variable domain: GAGVSQSPRYKVAKRGQDVALRCDPISGHVSLFWYQQALGQGPEFLTYFQNEAQLDKSGLPSDRFFAERPEGSVSTLKIQRTQQEDSAVYLCASSPGLAGATDTQYFGPGTRLTVL.